Below, one TCR beta chain is given with its context. Authors' methods: Estimated nucleated cell counts came from reference gene primer amplification. The repertoire was sequenced with immunoSEQ multiplex PCR; TCRdb's copy has only in-frame clones and lacks some. The V and J calls and clone size were taken over from that table, and D and trimming were inferred from the DNA. Here the sample spans roughly 150,000 clones, 75% to 90% being singletons. The data belong to a study of blood T cell repertoires in COVID-19. About the study: Donors in the United States, Italy and Spain gave samples during acute or convalescent COVID-19. The analysed material was cDNA or gDNA that came from T cells, B-cell-depleted T cells, or PBMCs.

CDR1 and CDR2 from the germline V gene are DFQATT and SNEGSKA (reference sequence). This CDR3 spans 18 amino acids. Losses at the gene ends were 3 bases for V and 0 bases for J; bases not matched to a gene: 14. Sample: peripheral blood. The sequence was obtained from a woman aged 60-70 years with active COVID-19. This chain connects TRBV20-1 to TRBJ2-7; 10 bases align to TRBD1. CDR3 coding DNA: TGCAGTGCTAGTTGGGACAGGGGACCCTCCTTGAGCTCCTACGAGCAGTACTTC. Translating it yields CSASWDRGPSLSSYEQYF.